A selection of T cell receptor beta chains follows, all from one sample in a study of type 1 regulatory T cells. Each CDR3 protein gets one entry after TCRdb re-called the reads with MiXCR. The sample consists of approximately 90,000 distinct CDR3 sequences, around a third of them appearing once. The sequenced sample was CD4+ T cells, either the whole sample or a sorted fraction (not recorded which). The origin of the receptors is a human donor in good health. The conserved cysteine and the conserved F or W are not part of the CDR3 here. Each record gives: CDR3 length, V gene, J gene, CDR3 protein.

len: 14
v_gene: TRBV7-2
j_gene: TRBJ2-5
CDR3aa: ASSPLFGVVEETRY

len: 14
v_gene: TRBV10-3
j_gene: TRBJ2-6
CDR3aa: AIPGPPSSGANVLT

len: 9
v_gene: TRBV5-8
j_gene: TRBJ2-5
CDR3aa: ASSVWETQY

len: 17
v_gene: TRBV20-1
j_gene: TRBJ2-3
CDR3aa: SARDLRPTSGTSTDTQY

len: 15
v_gene: TRBV4-1
j_gene: TRBJ2-5
CDR3aa: ASSQFGPPRGYETQY

len: 13
v_gene: TRBV4-2
j_gene: TRBJ2-1
CDR3aa: ASSQDSSTVPEQF

len: 13
v_gene: TRBV5-1
j_gene: TRBJ1-1
CDR3aa: ASSPGGVVNTEAF

len: 12
v_gene: TRBV3-1
j_gene: TRBJ2-5
CDR3aa: ASSQVSGRETQY

len: 10
v_gene: TRBV6-6
j_gene: TRBJ2-1
CDR3aa: ASGLSDNEQF

len: 12
v_gene: TRBV12-3/TRBV12-4
j_gene: TRBJ1-6
CDR3aa: ASTRRAGNSPLH

len: 16
v_gene: TRBV24-1
j_gene: TRBJ2-1
CDR3aa: ATSDPTSGVNSYNEQF

len: 10
v_gene: TRBV7-8
j_gene: TRBJ2-5
CDR3aa: VSSLALGTQY

len: 13
v_gene: TRBV13
j_gene: TRBJ2-3
CDR3aa: ASSKPGQRTDTQY

len: 14
v_gene: TRBV28
j_gene: TRBJ1-2
CDR3aa: ASSTGGAEFRSGYT

len: 11
v_gene: TRBV28
j_gene: TRBJ1-2
CDR3aa: ASSSGRQHGYT

len: 11
v_gene: TRBV25-1
j_gene: TRBJ1-1
CDR3aa: ASSELISTEAF

len: 11
v_gene: TRBV4-2
j_gene: TRBJ2-7
CDR3aa: ASSQEESREQY

len: 13
v_gene: TRBV5-4
j_gene: TRBJ2-7
CDR3aa: ASSSRGTLGGEQY

len: 10
v_gene: TRBV12-3/TRBV12-4
j_gene: TRBJ1-1
CDR3aa: ASSLTEGKAF

len: 11
v_gene: TRBV29-1
j_gene: TRBJ1-1
CDR3aa: SFLEGLNTEAF

len: 15
v_gene: TRBV10-3
j_gene: TRBJ2-5
CDR3aa: AISPGTSGTSQETQY

len: 11
v_gene: TRBV20-1
j_gene: TRBJ1-6
CDR3aa: SARNRLNSPLH

len: 12
v_gene: TRBV7-3
j_gene: TRBJ1-1
CDR3aa: ASSQDSMNTEAF

len: 12
v_gene: TRBV20-1
j_gene: TRBJ1-1
CDR3aa: SAGRQGLNTEAF